This entry is about one T cell receptor beta chain. Its antigen is currently unknown. The data belong to a study of cytomegalovirus exposure and HLA in healthy donors. General observations from the study: Cytomegalovirus status was reportedly diagnosed by the classifier with high sensitivity and specificity.

V trimming: 0 bases; J trimming: 4 bases; junction bases outside the gene matches: 3. This CDR3 spans 16 amino acids. Germline V lookup: CDR1 SGHVS, CDR2 FQNEAQ. The data were produced by immunoSEQ multiplex PCR, yet TCRdb's version contains in-frame clones alone and is incomplete. Of roughly 120,000 clones in the sample, approximately 89% were seen once. The clonotype was recovered from a man aged 25-45 years in good health and CMV-seronegative. What was sequenced was PBMCs. This chain links TRBV7-8 with TRBJ1-5; 10 positions agree with TRBD1. CDR3 loop: CASSLARTGGNQPQHF. The CDR3 DNA is TGTGCCAGCAGCTTAGCCAGGACAGGGGGAAATCAGCCCCAGCATTTT. The full variable domain, in which reference TRBV7-8 and TRBJ1-5 provide the parts outside the CDR3, is GAGVSQSPRYKVAKRGQDVALRCDPISGHVSLFWYQQALGQGPEFLTYFQNEAQLDKSGLPSDRFFAERPEGSVSTLKIQRTQQEDSAVYLCASSLARTGGNQPQHFGDGTRLSIL.